This record covers a single T cell receptor beta chain. The sample holds one count of this clone. Its antigen remains undetermined. Base qualities were left out, and no much larger clone turns up one base away. In the germline V gene (reference sequence), CDR1 corresponds to MNHEY and CDR2 to SMNVEV. Measured from the cysteine to the phenylalanine, the CDR3 is 16 residues long. Only the CDR3 part of the read is kept: 48 bases, read in frame from the first base. Here V drops 5 bases and J drops 7 bases, and the junction holds 7 bases not matched to any gene. This sample stems from a study of blood T cell repertoires in COVID-19 (TCRdb year 2020). Concerning the study at large: Collaborator samples came from the United States, Italy and Spain and covered acute and convalescent phases of COVID-19. The material from the prospective study consisted of cDNA or gDNA derived from T cells, B-cell-depleted T cells, or PBMCs. The repertoires were released in a freely available public database meant as a resource for research on the immune response to SARS-CoV-2. The dataset comprised deeply sampled blood TCRbeta repertoires from subjects exposed to, actively infected with, or recovered from COVID-19. Nearly every sample came with metadata listing a de-identified subject ID, COVID-19 status, age in years and sex. Where available, HLA class I and class II types were obtained from metadata supplied by the sample provider rather than from assay-based typing. Samples were obtained from the ongoing ImmuneRACE study (first 160 participants) and from over a thousand subjects provided by 6 global collaborators.

On the study overall, not on this receptor specifically: The amount of clinical and demographic metadata varied by source and participant and was provided uncurated.

TCRbeta CDR3 regions were amplified from genomic DNA using the immunoSEQ Assay, a bias-controlled multiplex PCR. Regarding the original processing steps: The number of nucleated cells in each sample was estimated from the amplification of reference gene primers within the assay. Sequence reads were collapsed and filtered to measure the absolute abundance of every unique TCRbeta CDR3 rearrangement. For each sample, productive Simpson clonality was calculated by taking the square root of Simpson's diversity index across productive rearrangements. TCRdb stores this immuneACCESS table with in-frame sequences only. Part of the clones is absent; in the studies checked, under half of the shortfall reflects unresolved V genes, and no reason is known for the rest. Clonal size and the V and J genes are those of that table, whereas D and trimming came from the DNA. The sample table contains about 310,000 clones; only one count was recorded for around 90% of them. Of the sample, less than 3% falls within the top ten clones.

At one collaborating source in Seattle, patients were enrolled during active infection and were followed longitudinally through the course of disease. Collaborating institutions collected whole blood in K2EDTA tubes following their own protocols. For TCRbeta analysis, collaborators shipped samples as frozen whole blood, isolated PBMCs, or DNA extracted from either of those sample types. Input material: peripheral blood. The chain is encoded by TRBV27 joined to TRBJ1-6; 11 nucleotides in the junction match TRBD1. The sequence was collected from a woman in her 30s with COVID-19, enrolled during active disease. The sequence in DNA is TGTGCCAGCAGTCCCCTGGACAGGGGGCGGAATTCACCCCTCCACTTT. Translated, it reads CASSPLDRGRNSPLHF.